The clone carrying this TCR beta chain was counted only a few times. Its target is not known. Sequencing ends 3 residues short of the CDR3 end; the germline J gene provides the rest. The data derive from a study of T cell clonality in common variable immunodeficiency. Overall study results and limits: Common variable immunodeficiency TCR beta sequences reportedly had fewer deletions and N-nucleotide insertions. Repertoire-complication correlations in CVID were limited by patient heterogeneity.

Trimming pared 0 bases from V and 1 base from J, leaving 7 bases between. This CDR3 is built from 16 residues. Germline-derived CDR1 and CDR2 are SGHVS and FNYEAQ. The table came from immunoSEQ multiplex PCR; TCRdb's copy has only in-frame clones and leaves some out. The sample presents 25,000 to 35,000 clones, none singletons. The rearrangement links TRBV7-6 to TRBJ2-6; D is unclear. What was sequenced was peripheral blood mononuclear cells. The source of this sequence is a human donor with common variable immunodeficiency. The DNA read from the CDR3 is TGTGCCAGCAGCTTAGCGCGGCCGTCTGGGGCCAACGTC. Translation: CASSLARPSGANV. The whole CDR3 protein is CASSLARPSGANVLTF.